Below are 21 T cell receptor beta chains sequenced from a single sample in a study of blood T cell repertoires in COVID-19. Profiled with immunoSEQ multiplex PCR; TCRdb holds only in-frame clones, not every one. Of 150,000 to 200,000 clones listed, approximately 86% were seen once; the top ten hold 7%. The sequencing input was peripheral blood. The receptors come from a man aged 50 or older with active or convalescent COVID-19.

The chain combines TRBV19 with TRBJ1-2; no definite D call. V was cut by 3 bases and J by 2 bases, with 7 bases left in between. Germline assignment: CDR1 LNHDA and CDR2 SQIVND (reference sequence). CDR3 length: 13 amino acids. The CDR3 loop reads CASSIRENYGYTF. DNA for the CDR3: TGTGCCAGTAGTATTCGGGAAAACTATGGCTACACCTTC.

J is TRBJ2-7 and V is TRBV6-5; TRBD2 matches 13 bases. Looked up from germline, CDR1 is MNHEY and CDR2 is SVGAGI. Trimming at V came to 2 bases and at J to 2 bases, leaving 3 bases not matched to a gene. This CDR3 comprises 16 residues. The CDR3 nucleotides are TGTGCCAGCAGTTACCCAACTAGCGGGGGGGCCTACGAGCAGTACTTC. This translates into CASSYPTSGGAYEQYF.

This clone was detected a few times. The V gene is TRBV7-9, the J gene TRBJ2-7; 10 bases agree with TRBD1. The J segment lost 4 bases and the V segment lost 5 bases, leaving 8 bases of the junction unmatched. Germline-derived CDR1 and CDR2 are SEHNR and FQNEAQ (reference sequence). The CDR3 contains 15 residues. CDR3 coding DNA: TGTGCCAGCAGCGCATTAGACAGGGGGCTATACGAGCAGTACTTC. Residues: CASSALDRGLYEQYF.

This sequence joins TRBV3-1 (or the pseudogene TRBV3-2) and TRBJ1-2; D might be TRBD1 (5 bases). This CDR3 has 13 residues. CDR1 is LGHDT, CDR2 YNNKEL, per germline (reference sequence). With 3 bases removed from V and 6 bases from J, the gap between germline ends came to 11 bases. Here the CDR3 reads CASSHRVLDGYTF. DNA for the CDR3: TGTGCCAGCAGCCACAGGGTTCTCGATGGCTACACCTTC.

This chain connects TRBV27 to TRBJ1-5, with D maybe TRBD1 (5 bases). Germline V lookup: CDR1 MNHEY, CDR2 SMNVEV (reference sequence). The CDR3 is 15 residues long. Trimming removed 3 bases at V and 1 base at J, with 10 bases between. The CDR3 coding sequence is TGTGCCAGCAGTTTCGCGGGGCCGAGCAATCAGCCCCAGCATTTT. This codes for CASSFAGPSNQPQHF.

This clone appeared a single time. V usage is TRBV9 and J usage is TRBJ2-3; D might be TRBD2 (6 bases). This CDR3 has 15 amino acids. Trimming took off 0 bases at V and 0 bases at J, with 8 bases between the two ends. Looked up from germline, CDR1 is SGDLS and CDR2 is YYNGEE. Here the CDR3 reads CASSVGGASTDTQYF. DNA of the CDR3: TGTGCCAGCAGCGTAGGCGGGGCGAGCACAGATACGCAGTATTTT.

This rearrangement joins TRBV6-2 or TRBV6-3 to TRBJ2-5, with 13 bases matching TRBD2. Germline CDR1 reads MNHEY; CDR2 reads SVGEGT. This CDR3 is 18 amino acids long. The J segment lost 5 bases and the V segment lost 0 bases, leaving 9 bases of the junction unmatched. The CDR3 sequence is CASSYSIPRTSGSETQYF. As DNA, the CDR3 is TGTGCCAGCAGTTACTCGATCCCCCGGACTAGCGGGAGTGAGACCCAGTACTTC.

The chain carries TRBV3-1 (or the pseudogene TRBV3-2) and TRBJ2-1; 11 bases are shared with TRBD2. V trimming: 8 bases; J trimming: 10 bases; junction bases outside the gene matches: 13. The CDR3 sequence is 15 residues long. Germline V gene data show CDR1 as LGHDT and CDR2 as YNNKEL (reference sequence). This chain's CDR3 is CASQGSRLAGGEQFF. The CDR3 coding sequence is TGTGCCAGCCAGGGATCCAGGCTAGCGGGAGGCGAGCAGTTCTTC.

The chain uses TRBV6-5 and TRBJ2-3, with D unresolved. Germline V gives CDR1 MNHEY, CDR2 SVGAGI. The length of the CDR3 is 14 residues. Trimming took 10 bases from V and 2 from J, leaving 16 bases between them. CDR3 coding DNA: TGTGCCACCCGACCCGACTTGTACACAGATACGCAGTATTTT. Amino acids: CATRPDLYTDTQYF.

This clone was picked up a small number of times. CDR3 in DNA: TGTGCCAGTAGTATGGGGGGTCAGATTGAAGCTTTCTTT. This encodes CASSMGGQIEAFF. V usage is TRBV19 and J usage is TRBJ1-1; TRBD1 might be the D (5 bases). This CDR3 spans 13 amino acids. The ends were cut back, 3 bases at V and 7 bases at J, with 12 bases in the middle. Germline V CDR1 and CDR2: LNHDA, SQIVND (reference sequence).

V is TRBV18 and J is TRBJ1-3; 7 positions agree with TRBD1. This CDR3 comprises 16 residues. V dropped 2 bases and J dropped 0; count of bases not matched to a gene: 4. CDR1 and CDR2 from the germline V gene are KGHSH and LQKENI. CDR3 bases: TGTGCCAGCTCACCATGGGGACAGAGCTCTGGAAACACCATATATTTT. Translating gives CASSPWGQSSGNTIYF.

The chain carries TRBV9 and TRBJ2-2; 9 positions match TRBD2. The CDR3 sequence is 18 residues long. From germline, CDR1 is SGDLS and CDR2 YYNGEE. The trim removed 0 bases at V and 6 bases at J, leaving 12 bases unmatched. The CDR3 loop reads CASSVALEVAGAAGELFF. The CDR3 coding sequence is TGTGCCAGCAGCGTAGCCTTGGAGGTAGCGGGAGCCGCCGGGGAGCTGTTTTTT.

The gene calls are TRBV28 and TRBJ1-3; 7 positions agree with TRBD1. Trimming cost V 5 bases and J 0 bases; bases outside gene matches: 7. Per the germline V gene, CDR1 is MDHEN and CDR2 is SYDVKM. The CDR3 contains 16 residues. The CDR3 region has the DNA TGTGCCAGCAGTCAGCAGACAGGGCACTCTGGAAACACCATATATTTT. This encodes CASSQQTGHSGNTIYF.

The genes are TRBV7-9 and TRBJ1-3; 8 positions match TRBD1. Germline CDR1 SEHNR, CDR2 FQNEAQ (reference sequence). The CDR3 is 16 amino acids. The junction had 14 bases not matched to a gene; V was cut back by 5 bases and J by 8 bases. The DNA for the CDR3 is TGTGCCAGCAGCCATCCCCGGACAGGGCCCAGAGACACCATATATTTT. It is translated as CASSHPRTGPRDTIYF. Full variable domain (remainder filled in from reference TRBV7-9 and TRBJ1-3): DTGVSQNPRHKITKRGQNVTFRCDPISEHNRLYWYRQTLGQGPEFLTYFQNEAQLEKSRLLSDRFSAERPKGSFSTLEIQRTEQGDSAMYLCASSHPRTGPRDTIYFGEGSWLTVV.

This chain joins TRBV18 and TRBJ1-2; D may be TRBD1 (6 bases). Germline V CDR1 and CDR2: KGHSH, LQKENI. This CDR3 is 15 amino acids long. V lost 3 bases to trimming and J lost 4 bases, with 15 bases between them. The CDR3 region is CASSPPTGLPYGYTF. CDR3 sequence (DNA): TGTGCCAGCTCACCCCCGACAGGTCTCCCCTATGGCTACACCTTC.

A word on this clone: A junction boundary mismatches the germline segment, possibly from a read error. The V call is TRBV7-7, the J call TRBJ2-7; possible D gene TRBD1, 5 bases. Germline CDR1 SSHAT, CDR2 FNYEAQ (reference sequence). The length of the CDR3 is 14 residues. The CDR3 spells CASSLGVRDYEQYF. The CDR3 DNA reads TGTGCTAGCAGCTTAGGGGTCAGGGATTACGAGCAGTACTTC.

This clone came up a few times. The V and J genes are TRBV21-1 and TRBJ2-2; the DNA was not compared with TRBD2, the D call given in the table. TRBV21-1 has pseudogene status. CDR3 size: 12 residues. CDR3 in amino acids: CARDHGVGELFF. CDR3 coding DNA: TGTGCCAGAGACCACGGGGTCGGGGAGCTGTTTTTT.

CDR3: CASSHTGGGYGYTF. The CDR3 DNA reads TGCGCCAGCAGCCACACAGGGGGAGGCTATGGCTACACCTTC. V usage is TRBV4-3 and J usage is TRBJ1-2; TRBD1 aligns across 8 bases. V dropped 3 bases and J dropped 4; count of bases not matched to a gene: 4. The CDR3 is made up of 14 amino acids. Germline CDR1 LGHNA, CDR2 YSLEER.

The rearrangement links TRBV14 to TRBJ1-5, with D perhaps TRBD1 (5 bases). The CDR3 runs to 14 residues. Between the trimmed V and J ends, which lost 1 base and 4 bases, there was a span of 8 bases. Per germline, CDR1 SGHDN and CDR2 FVKESK. The CDR3 DNA reads TGTGCCAGCAGCCAAGCAGGGTTGAATCAGCCCCAGCATTTT. Translating it yields CASSQAGLNQPQHF.

The chain employs TRBV4-1 and TRBJ2-2; the match to TRBD1 covers 7 bases. Trimming cost V 5 bases and J 4 bases; bases outside gene matches: 4. The CDR3 loop spans 14 amino acids. Germline V gene data show CDR1 as MGHRA and CDR2 as YSYEKL. CDR3 residues: CASSKRQGTGELFF. The CDR3 coding sequence is TGCGCCAGCAGCAAAAGACAGGGCACCGGGGAGCTGTTTTTT.

This chain uses TRBV9 with TRBJ2-7; D might be TRBD1 (6 bases). The CDR3 covers 13 residues. CDR1 and CDR2 from the germline V gene are SGDLS and YYNGEE. V was shortened by 0 bases and J by 6 bases, with 10 bases between the two germline ends. CDR3 residues: CASSVVLDSEQYF. CDR3 nucleotide sequence: TGTGCCAGCAGCGTAGTACTGGACAGCGAGCAGTACTTC.